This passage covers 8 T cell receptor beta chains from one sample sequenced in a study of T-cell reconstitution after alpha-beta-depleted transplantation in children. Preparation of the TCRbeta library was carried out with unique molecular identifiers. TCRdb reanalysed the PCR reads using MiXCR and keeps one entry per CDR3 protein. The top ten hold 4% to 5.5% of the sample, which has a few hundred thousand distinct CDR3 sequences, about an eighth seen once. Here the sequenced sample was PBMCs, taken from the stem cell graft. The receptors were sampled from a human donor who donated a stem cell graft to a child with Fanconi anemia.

In nucleotides, the CDR3 is TGTGCCAGCAGCCCAACAGGGGGCAATGAAAAACTGTTTTTT. Protein product: CASSPTGGNEKLFF. V is TRBV7-9 and J is TRBJ1-4; 9 positions agree with TRBD1. J gave up 5 bases and V 5 bases, and 3 bases lay outside the gene matches. CDR1 and CDR2 from the germline V gene are SEHNR and FQNEAQ (reference sequence). This CDR3 has 14 residues.

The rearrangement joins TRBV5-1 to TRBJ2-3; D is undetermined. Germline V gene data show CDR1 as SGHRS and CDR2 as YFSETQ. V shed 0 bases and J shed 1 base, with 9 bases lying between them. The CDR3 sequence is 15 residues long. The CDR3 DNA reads TGCGCCAGCAGCTTGGGGTACGGACGCACAGATACGCAGTATTTT. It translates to CASSLGYGRTDTQYF.

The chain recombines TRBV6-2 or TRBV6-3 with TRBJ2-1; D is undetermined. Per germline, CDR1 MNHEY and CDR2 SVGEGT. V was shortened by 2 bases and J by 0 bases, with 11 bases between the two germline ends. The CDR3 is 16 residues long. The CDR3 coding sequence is TGTGCCAGCAGTTACCAACTCGGAAGCTCCTACAATGAGCAGTTCTTC. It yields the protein CASSYQLGSSYNEQFF.

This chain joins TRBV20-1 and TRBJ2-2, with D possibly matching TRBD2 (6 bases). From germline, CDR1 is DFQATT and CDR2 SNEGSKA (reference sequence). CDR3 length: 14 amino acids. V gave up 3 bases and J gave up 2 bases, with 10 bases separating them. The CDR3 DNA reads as TGCAGTGCTAGCCTGGGAGGAAACACCGGGGAGCTGTTTTTT. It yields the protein CSASLGGNTGELFF.

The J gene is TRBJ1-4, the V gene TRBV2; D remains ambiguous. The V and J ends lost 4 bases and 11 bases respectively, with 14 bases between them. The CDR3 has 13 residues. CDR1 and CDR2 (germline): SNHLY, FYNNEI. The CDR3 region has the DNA TGTGCCAGCAGTGCGGGAGGGCGGTATAAACTGTTTTTT. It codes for CASSAGGRYKLFF.

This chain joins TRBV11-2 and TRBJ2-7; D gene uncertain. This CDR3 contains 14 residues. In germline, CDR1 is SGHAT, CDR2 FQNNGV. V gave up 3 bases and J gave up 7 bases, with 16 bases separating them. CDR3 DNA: TGTGCCAGCAGCTTTCTCGCGGCCCACCCAGAGCAGTACTTC. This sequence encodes CASSFLAAHPEQYF. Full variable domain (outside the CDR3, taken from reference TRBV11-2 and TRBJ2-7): EAGVAQSPRYKIIEKRQSVAFWCNPISGHATLYWYQQILGQGPKLLIQFQNNGVVDDSQLPKDRFSAERLKGVDSTLKIQPAKLEDSAVYLCASSFLAAHPEQYFGPGTRLTVT.

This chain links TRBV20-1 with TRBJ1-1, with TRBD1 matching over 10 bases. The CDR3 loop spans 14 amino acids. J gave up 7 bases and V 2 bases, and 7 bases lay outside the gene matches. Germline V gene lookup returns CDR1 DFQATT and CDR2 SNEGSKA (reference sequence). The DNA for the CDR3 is TGCAGTGCTAGACGACAGGGGGCGGATGGTGAAGCTTTCTTT. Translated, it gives CSARRQGADGEAFF.

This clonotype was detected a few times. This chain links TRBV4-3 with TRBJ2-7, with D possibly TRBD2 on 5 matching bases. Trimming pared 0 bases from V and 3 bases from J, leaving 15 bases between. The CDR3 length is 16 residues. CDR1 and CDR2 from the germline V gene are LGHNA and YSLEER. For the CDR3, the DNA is TGCGCCAGCAGCCAAGATACTAGATCCGACATCTACGAGCAGTACTTC. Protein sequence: CASSQDTRSDIYEQYF.